The TCR beta chain under discussion was sequenced for a study of OX40 agonist ivuxolimab in advanced cancers. A note on the overall study: Ivuxolimab was a fully human IgG2 agonistic monoclonal antibody targeting the costimulatory receptor OX40 (CD134). Intravenous ivuxolimab was administered to patients every 2 weeks at six dose levels: 0.01, 0.1, 0.3, 1.5, 3 and 10 mg/kg. Of the 50 to 55 patients in dose escalation, about 19 had hepatocellular carcinoma, some 15 had melanoma, 9 had renal cell carcinoma and 9 had head and neck cancer. In the dose-escalation cohort, around four fifths of patients were male, and the mean age was around 60 years with a range of about 20 to 80. Patients were allowed to have had prior anti-PD-1, anti-PD-L1 or anti-CTLA-4 therapy, and roughly two fifths of the dose-escalation patients had been treated with checkpoint inhibitors. Partial responses were achieved by three dose-escalation patients, of whom one had hepatocellular carcinoma and two had cutaneous melanoma. Peripheral TCRbeta sequencing aimed to test whether ivuxolimab altered TCR sequence diversity and caused clonal T-cell expansion. The paper reports the monotherapy dose-escalation portion (N ≈ 50 patients) of the phase I ivuxolimab trial.

To note about this clone: The target of this receptor is not known. No per-base quality is available; no much larger clone lies one base away.

The investigation overall reported the following: In the 0.1-3.0 mg/kg groups, partial responders were among the patients with the lowest normalized peripheral clonal expansion, particularly in CD8+ T cells. At doses of 0.1 to 3.0 mg/kg, clonal expansion of both CD4+ and CD8+ T cells in blood was seen between baseline and week 6. Antigen specificity was not determined for the clonally expanded peripheral T cells. On average, CD8+ T cells showed more expanded clones than CD4+ T cells after ivuxolimab. Low levels of normalized T-cell clonal expansion were also seen in some nonresponding patients.

To sequence the TCRbeta CDR3 region, genomic DNA was isolated from the sorted cells. TCRbeta CDR3 regions were sequenced using the immunoSEQ Assay. TCRdb mirrors the immuneACCESS table, restricted to in-frame sequences. Some clones are absent from its copies; in checked studies, under half trace to an unresolved V gene, and the reason for the others is unknown. The sample data list 60,000 to 95,000 clones, and approximately 81% of these were observed just once. 17% of the sample goes to the ten largest clones. The germline ends are 2 bases apart after V is trimmed by 9 bases and J by 3 bases. The CDR3 spans 9 residues, from the cysteine through the phenylalanine. Of all the DNA, just the CDR3 is kept, 27 bases in frame from base 1. CDR1 and CDR2 were assigned from the germline V gene as SNHLY and FYNNEI. Patients with a history of autoimmune disease or receiving systemic immunosuppression were excluded from the trial. Peripheral blood for TCR sequencing was collected from all dose cohorts at baseline, on cycle 4 day 1, and on cycle 7 day 1. Samples came from an open-label, multicenter, first-in-human phase I dose-escalation trial of ivuxolimab. Adults with locally advanced or metastatic melanoma, renal cell, hepatocellular, or head and neck squamous cell carcinoma were enrolled in the trial. Before TCR sequencing, CD4+ T cells and CD8+ T cells from peripheral blood were sorted into separate populations.

Recombination linked TRBV2 to TRBJ2-5; no D gene is confidently identified. The sample consisted of CD4+ or CD8+ T cells sorted from blood, taken in a trial of the OX40 agonist ivuxolimab. This sequence was found in an adult with an advanced solid tumor such as melanoma, head and neck, liver or kidney cancer. The CDR3: CAREETQYF. At the DNA level, the sequence is TGTGCCAGAGAAGAGACCCAGTACTTC. With the portions outside the CDR3 filled from the reference TRBV2 and TRBJ2-5 genes, the complete variable region becomes EPEVTQTPSHQVTQMGQEVILRCVPISNHLYFYWYRQILGQKVEFLVSFYNNEISEKSEIFDDQFSVERPDGSNFTLKIRSTKLEDSAMYFCAREETQYFGPGTRLLVL.